The 29 T cell receptor beta chains listed next were all sequenced from one sample in a study of identifying expanded T cells in peripheral blood. Profiled with immunoSEQ multiplex PCR; TCRdb holds only in-frame clones, not every one. Of roughly 100,000 clones listed, around nine tenths were seen once; the top ten hold roughly 3.9%. The sequencing sample was made of blood. These receptors all stem from a person aged 18 to 75 in good health.

The genes are TRBV5-1 and TRBJ2-1; TRBD1 matches at 8 bases. The V gene's germline CDR1 is SGHRS and CDR2 YFSETQ. This CDR3 comprises 15 residues. J was trimmed by 2 bases and V by 4 bases; bases with no gene match: 5. CDR3 region: CASSAGGLPYNEQFF. As DNA, the CDR3 is TGCGCCAGCAGCGCAGGGGGCCTCCCCTACAATGAGCAGTTCTTC.

The chain has TRBV2 and TRBJ2-7; TRBD1 or TRBD2 may be the D gene (5 bases each). The CDR3 length is 12 residues. V was clipped by 5 bases and J by 4 bases, with 9 bases between them. Germline CDR1 reads SNHLY; CDR2 reads FYNNEI. The CDR3 here is CASSRGNYEQYF. The CDR3 bases are TGTGCCAGCAGTCGGGGCAATTACGAGCAGTACTTC. The full variable domain, completed using reference TRBV2 and TRBJ2-7, is EPEVTQTPSHQVTQMGQEVILRCVPISNHLYFYWYRQILGQKVEFLVSFYNNEISEKSEIFDDQFSVERPDGSNFTLKIRSTKLEDSAMYFCASSRGNYEQYFGPGTRLTVT.

The chain uses TRBV27 and TRBJ1-1, with 10 bases that match TRBD1. The CDR3 consists of 17 residues. In germline, CDR1 is MNHEY, CDR2 SMNVEV (reference sequence). V dropped 6 bases and J dropped 1; count of bases not matched to a gene: 11. In DNA form, the CDR3 reads TGTGCCAGCAGATTAACGGGACAGGGGTCCCCGAACACTGAAGCTTTCTTT. Residues: CASRLTGQGSPNTEAFF.

This clone was counted only a few times. The chain employs TRBV11-2 and TRBJ1-3, with D possibly matching TRBD1 (5 bases). Germline V gene sequence: CDR1 SGHAT, CDR2 FQNNGV. Trimming took 0 bases from V and 0 from J, leaving 9 bases between them. CDR3 length: 16 amino acids. The CDR3 here is CASSLDWGSSGNTIYF. CDR3 nucleotide sequence: TGTGCCAGCAGCTTAGATTGGGGCAGCTCTGGAAACACCATATATTTT.

The J gene is TRBJ2-1, the V gene TRBV15; 13 bases line up with TRBD2. Germline V CDR1 and CDR2: LNHNV, YYDKDF (reference sequence). V was pared by 3 bases and J by 2 bases, with 4 bases of the junction left unmatched. The CDR3 has 17 amino acids. The CDR3 nucleotides read TGTGCCACCAGCAGTCGACTAGCGGGAGGCCCCTACAATGAGCAGTTCTTC. Its translation is CATSSRLAGGPYNEQFF. The variable domain in full, completed from reference TRBV15 and TRBJ2-1, reads DAMVIQNPRYQVTQFGKPVTLSCSQTLNHNVMYWYQQKSSQAPKLLFHYYDKDFNNEADTPDNFQSRRPNTSFCFLDIRSPGLGDTAMYLCATSSRLAGGPYNEQFFGPGTRLTVL.

The CDR3 nucleotides are TGTGCCAGCAGTTTCTTCGGGGGGGAGTACGAGCAGTACTTC. Translating it yields CASSFFGGEYEQYF. This chain uses TRBV28 with TRBJ2-7; TRBD2 matches 8 bases. The CDR3 runs to 14 residues. Trimming took 3 bases from V and 4 from J; bases not matched to a gene: 5. CDR1 is MDHEN and CDR2 is SYDVKM in the germline V gene.

The J gene is TRBJ1-3, the V gene TRBV7-2; D remains unclear. Trimming stripped 8 bases from V and 0 bases from J, with 20 bases between. This CDR3 comprises 17 residues. Germline V gene lookup returns CDR1 SGHTA and CDR2 FQGNSA. The CDR3 loop is CASHASVSISSGNTIYF. DNA for the CDR3: TGTGCCAGCCATGCCTCCGTATCCATTTCCTCTGGAAACACCATATATTTT.

The chain couples TRBV7-2 to TRBJ2-2, with a weak D call TRBD1 (7 bases). The CDR3 is made up of 15 amino acids. The germline V and J ends were trimmed by 2 bases and 6 bases, with 13 bases remaining between them. In germline, CDR1 is SGHTA, CDR2 FQGNSA. The CDR3 nucleotides are TGTGCCAGCAGCTTAAAAGGCAGGGGGGCCGGGGAGCTGTTTTTT. It yields the protein CASSLKGRGAGELFF.

V gene TRBV9 combines with J gene TRBJ1-3; D is perhaps TRBD1 (5 bases). This CDR3 is 14 amino acids long. The V gene's germline CDR1 is SGDLS and CDR2 YYNGEE. V lost 6 bases and J 3 bases, leaving 13 bases between the germline ends. The CDR3 DNA sequence: TGTGCCAGCATAGGGGCTACCGGTGGAAACACCATATATTTT. It translates to CASIGATGGNTIYF.

This clone was counted a few times. V gene TRBV11-3 combines with J gene TRBJ2-3; 12 nucleotides agree with TRBD2. The CDR3 sequence is 16 residues long. The V segment lost 2 bases and the J segment 2 bases; nucleotides outside the gene matches: 2. Germline V gene data show CDR1 as SGHNT and CDR2 as YENEEA. CDR3 loop: CASSLSSGGATDTQYF. The CDR3 DNA sequence: TGTGCCAGCAGCTTATCTAGCGGGGGGGCCACAGATACGCAGTATTTT.

The chain couples TRBV9 to TRBJ2-7; TRBD2 agrees at 8 bases. The CDR3 runs 20 residues. V lost 0 bases to trimming and J lost 2 bases; unmatched junction nucleotides: 19. CDR1 SGDLS and CDR2 YYNGEE come from the germline V gene. Written as DNA, the CDR3 is TGTGCCAGCAGCGTAGTCCGTAAGCGGGGACTAGTTTCGGCCCCCTACGAGCAGTACTTC. Protein: CASSVVRKRGLVSAPYEQYF.

This clone was observed a single time. The gene calls are TRBV7-3 and TRBJ2-3; 9 nucleotides match TRBD2. Germline CDR1 and CDR2: SGHTA and FQGTGA. The V and J ends lost 6 bases and 2 bases, in that order; junction bases with no gene match: 3. CDR3 length: 14 amino acids. Here the CDR3 reads CASSSSGATDTQYF. The CDR3, as DNA: TGTGCCAGCAGTTCTAGCGGGGCCACAGATACGCAGTATTTT.

V is TRBV2 and J is TRBJ2-1; the match to TRBD2 covers 8 bases. V was clipped by 3 bases and J by 6 bases; unmatched bases: 7. Germline CDR1 reads SNHLY; CDR2 reads FYNNEI. The CDR3 runs to 15 residues. The CDR3 nucleotides are TGTGCCAGCAGTGATGGGGCTAGCGGGTCCAATGAGCAGTTCTTC. Translation gives CASSDGASGSNEQFF.

The genes are TRBV27 and TRBJ2-6, with 10 bases fitting TRBD1. The germline CDR1 and CDR2 sequences are MNHEY and SMNVEV (reference sequence). This CDR3 contains 16 residues. Trimming at V came to 10 bases and at J to 0 bases, leaving 6 bases not matched to a gene. The CDR3 region has the DNA TGTGCCACCTGGGACAGGGGTCACTCTGGGGCCAACGTCCTGACTTTC. Its protein product is CATWDRGHSGANVLTF.

J is TRBJ2-7 and V is TRBV6-1, with 7 bases matching TRBD1. In germline, CDR1 is MNHNS, CDR2 SASEGT. After removal of 2 bases from V and 0 bases from J, the junction contained 7 bases not matched to a gene. CDR3 size: 16 residues. The CDR3 nucleotides read TGTGCCAGCAGTGAATTTTGGACAGGTAGCTCCTACGAGCAGTACTTC. Translating gives CASSEFWTGSSYEQYF.

This clone was detected once. The chain combines TRBV7-2 with TRBJ2-1; D not certain. CDR3 length equals 15 residues. V lost 7 bases and J lost 0, with 13 bases in between. Looked up from germline, CDR1 is SGHTA and CDR2 is FQGNSA. The CDR3 DNA follows: TGTGCCAGCACCCTTAGGGTTTTCTCCTACAATGAGCAGTTCTTC. It encodes CASTLRVFSYNEQFF.

This chain links TRBV10-2 with TRBJ2-7; D is perhaps TRBD1 (5 bases). V gave up 8 bases and J gave up 2 bases, with 13 bases separating them. This CDR3 is 13 amino acids long. Germline loops: CDR1 WSHSY, CDR2 SAAADI. Here the CDR3 reads CASSRQIPYEQYF. The CDR3 coding sequence is TGCGCCAGCTCTCGACAGATTCCCTACGAGCAGTACTTC.

This clone was recorded only once. This chain uses TRBV2 with TRBJ2-3, with 9 bases matching TRBD2. The ends lost 5 bases at V and 0 bases at J; junction bases unmatched: 3. Germline lookup yields CDR1 SNHLY and CDR2 FYNNEI. The CDR3 length is 15 residues. CDR3 nucleotide sequence: TGTGCCAGCAGTACTAGCGGGCATAGCACAGATACGCAGTATTTT. Its translation is CASSTSGHSTDTQYF.

The chain joins TRBV28 to TRBJ2-7, with D uncertain. V was cut by 2 bases and J by 4 bases, with 12 bases left in between. The germline CDR1 and CDR2 sequences are MDHEN and SYDVKM. The CDR3 sequence is 14 residues long. Here the CDR3 reads CASSLRAPVYEQYF. CDR3 sequence (DNA): TGTGCCAGCAGTTTAAGGGCGCCCGTTTACGAGCAGTACTTC. Looking up the rest from reference TRBV28 and TRBJ2-7 gives the full variable domain: DVKVTQSSRYLVKRTGEKVFLECVQDMDHENMFWYRQDPGLGLRLIYFSYDVKMKEKGDIPEGYSVSREKKERFSLILESASTNQTSMYLCASSLRAPVYEQYFGPGTRLTVT.

Details on this clone: This same CDR3 is encoded by further DNA sequences in the sample. This rearrangement joins TRBV6-4 to TRBJ2-6, with D uncertain. Germline assignment: CDR1 MRHNA and CDR2 SNTAGT. The V end lost 0 bases, the J end lost 1 base, and 4 bases lay between the germline ends. The CDR3 sequence is 15 residues long. The CDR3 loop is CASSDSGSGANVLTF. CDR3 bases: TGTGCCAGCAGTGACTCAGGTTCTGGGGCCAACGTCCTGACTTTC.

The chain has TRBV5-1 and TRBJ1-1, with 7 bases lining up with TRBD1. The germline V gene has CDR1 SGHRS and CDR2 YFSETQ. Losses at the gene ends were 0 bases for V and 5 bases for J; bases not matched to a gene: 4. The CDR3 is made up of 14 amino acids. CDR3 nucleotide sequence: TGCGCCAGCAGCTTGGACAGGGGTGGGACTGAAGCTTTCTTT. This sequence encodes CASSLDRGGTEAFF.

The V call is TRBV6-1, the J call TRBJ2-7, with D possibly TRBD2 on 6 matching bases. The CDR3 totals 15 residues. Germline values: CDR1 MNHNS, CDR2 SASEGT. V gave up 0 bases and J gave up 5 bases, with 14 bases separating them. The CDR3 coding sequence is TGTGCCAGCAGTGAAGCGCTCGCGGGATCCGACGAGCAGTACTTC. Protein product: CASSEALAGSDEQYF.

The V gene is TRBV27, the J gene TRBJ1-4; TRBD1 agrees at 10 bases. V lost 5 bases and J lost 5; bases outside the gene matches: 8. CDR3 length: 16 amino acids. Germline CDR1 MNHEY, CDR2 SMNVEV (reference sequence). CDR3 nucleotide sequence: TGTGCCAGCAGTCGGGACAGGGGCGATAGAAATGAAAAACTGTTTTTT. Translating gives CASSRDRGDRNEKLFF.

V and J are TRBV19 and TRBJ2-3; D may be TRBD1 (5 bases). V lost 4 bases and J lost 2, with 10 bases in between. The CDR3 has 14 residues. The germline V gene has CDR1 LNHDA and CDR2 SQIVND (reference sequence). CDR3 DNA sequence: TGTGCCAGTAGTACAGACAGATACACAGATACGCAGTATTTT. Protein: CASSTDRYTDTQYF.

The genes are TRBV4-1 and TRBJ2-1, with 9 nucleotides matching TRBD2. Germline values: CDR1 MGHRA, CDR2 YSYEKL. V shed 1 base, J shed 14 bases, and the junction held 18 bases outside the gene matches. CDR3 size: 17 residues. CDR3 DNA sequence: TGCGCCAGCAGCCAAGCAGCCGCGGGACTAGCCCATGGAGGGGAGTTCTTC. Protein sequence: CASSQAAAGLAHGGEFF.

The chain combines TRBV6-4 with TRBJ2-1; TRBD1 matches at 8 bases. With 6 bases clipped from V and 6 bases from J, the junction kept 7 bases outside the gene matches. The germline CDR1 and CDR2 sequences are MRHNA and SNTAGT. This CDR3 has 14 amino acids. Written as DNA, the CDR3 is TGTGCCAGCAGCATAGGACAGGGAGGCAATGAGCAGTTCTTC. Its protein is CASSIGQGGNEQFF.

This chain joins TRBV4-2 and TRBJ2-7, with TRBD2 as a possible D gene (7 bases). The CDR3 is made up of 16 amino acids. V was clipped by 1 base and J by 2 bases, with 15 bases between them. CDR1 is LGHNA and CDR2 is YNFKEQ in the germline V gene. The CDR3 protein is CASSQGNGGPTYEQYF. The CDR3, as DNA: TGTGCCAGCAGCCAAGGCAACGGGGGGCCGACCTACGAGCAGTACTTC.

The V call is TRBV7-9, the J call TRBJ2-3; D gene uncertain. The CDR3 sequence is 13 residues long. V lost 5 bases and J 4 bases, leaving 10 bases between the germline ends. Germline loops: CDR1 SEHNR, CDR2 FQNEAQ (reference sequence). In DNA, the CDR3 is TGTGCCAGCAGCCCCAAGGGCCCAGATACGCAGTATTTT. It yields the protein CASSPKGPDTQYF.

This clone came up a few times. The chain joins TRBV10-3 to TRBJ2-1; TRBD2 matches at 9 bases. The length of the CDR3 is 15 residues. V trimming: 3 bases; J trimming: 4 bases; junction bases outside the gene matches: 4. CDR1 and CDR2 (germline): ENHRY, SYGVKD. The CDR3 bases are TGTGCCATCAGTGACAACGCGGGAGGGTACAATGAGCAGTTCTTC. Translation gives CAISDNAGGYNEQFF.